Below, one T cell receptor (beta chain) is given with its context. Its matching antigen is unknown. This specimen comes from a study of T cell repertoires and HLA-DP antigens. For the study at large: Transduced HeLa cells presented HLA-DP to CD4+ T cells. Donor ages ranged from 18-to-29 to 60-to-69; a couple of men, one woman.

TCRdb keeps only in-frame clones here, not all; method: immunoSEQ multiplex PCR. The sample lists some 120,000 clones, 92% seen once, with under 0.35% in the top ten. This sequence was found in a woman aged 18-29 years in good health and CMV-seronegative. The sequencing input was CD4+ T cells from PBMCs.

Written as DNA, the CDR3 is TGTGCCTGGAGTGTACCGGCATACTCCTACGAGCAGTACTTC. Protein: CAWSVPAYSYEQYF. This chain connects TRBV30 to TRBJ2-7; the D is unclear. V was shortened by 0 bases and J by 0 bases, with 9 bases between the two germline ends. Per germline, CDR1 GTSNPN and CDR2 SVGIG (reference sequence). This CDR3 has 14 amino acids.